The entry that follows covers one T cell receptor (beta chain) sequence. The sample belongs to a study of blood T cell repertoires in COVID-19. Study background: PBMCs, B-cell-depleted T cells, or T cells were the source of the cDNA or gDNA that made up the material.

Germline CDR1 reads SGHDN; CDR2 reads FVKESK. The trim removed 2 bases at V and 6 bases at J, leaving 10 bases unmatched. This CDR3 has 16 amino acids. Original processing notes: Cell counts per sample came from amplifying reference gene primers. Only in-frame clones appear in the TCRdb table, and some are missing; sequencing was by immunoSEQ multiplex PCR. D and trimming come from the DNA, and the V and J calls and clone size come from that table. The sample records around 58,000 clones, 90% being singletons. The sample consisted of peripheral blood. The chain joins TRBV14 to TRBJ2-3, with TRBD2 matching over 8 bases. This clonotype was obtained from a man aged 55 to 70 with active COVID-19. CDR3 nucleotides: TGTGCCAGCAGCCAACTAACCGGGACTAGGGGGGATACGCAGTATTTT. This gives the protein CASSQLTGTRGDTQYF.